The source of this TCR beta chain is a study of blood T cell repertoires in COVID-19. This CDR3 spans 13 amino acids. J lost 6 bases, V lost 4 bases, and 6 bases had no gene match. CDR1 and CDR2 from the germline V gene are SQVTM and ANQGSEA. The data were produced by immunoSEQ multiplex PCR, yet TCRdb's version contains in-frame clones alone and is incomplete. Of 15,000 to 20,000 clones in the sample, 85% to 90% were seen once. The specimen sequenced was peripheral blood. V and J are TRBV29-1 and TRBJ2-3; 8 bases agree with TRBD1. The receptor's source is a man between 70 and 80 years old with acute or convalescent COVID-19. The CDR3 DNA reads TGCAGCGTTGGGACAGGGCAATTGGATACGCAGTATTTT. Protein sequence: CSVGTGQLDTQYF.